This is a list of T cell receptor beta chains from one sample in a study of blood T cell repertoires in COVID-19. Here immunoSEQ multiplex PCR was the method, and the copy in TCRdb shows in-frame clones only, minus some. Among 56,000 or so clones, 89% were seen once, and the ten largest hold under 45%. The sample was peripheral blood. The receptor source for this set is a woman aged 60-70 years with COVID-19, enrolled during active disease. Both conserved end residues are part of each CDR3. D genes are given only for firm matches. The size of a clone is reported for some rows only, either as once, few or many, or as a class for expanded clones.

>-|TRBD2|TRBV11-3|TRBJ2-1
TGTGCCAGCAGCACCTTAGCGGGGGGCCCCTCCTACAATGAGCAGTTCTTC
CASSTLAGGPSYNEQFF
>-|-|TRBV7-2|TRBJ2-7
TGTGCCAGCAGCGCAGTAACAGACGAGCAGTACTTC
CASSAVTDEQYF
>-|-|TRBV1|TRBJ1-4
TGCACCAGCAGCCATCCTAGGGCGGGATGTGAAAAACTGTTTTTT
CTSSHPRAGCEKLFF
>-|TRBD1|TRBV2|TRBJ2-2
TGTGCCAGCAGTTTGACAGGGGGAGGCACCGGGGAGCTGTTTTTT
CASSLTGGGTGELFF
>-|-|TRBV5-8|TRBJ1-2
TGTGCCAGCAGCTTGGGGCAGGGGATACGGGATGGCTACACCTTC
CASSLGQGIRDGYTF
>-|TRBD1|TRBV2|TRBJ2-7
TGTGCCAGCAGTGATTCCGGGACAGGGCTCCACGAGCAGTACTTC
CASSDSGTGLHEQYF
>-|-|TRBV5-1|TRBJ1-2
TGCGCCAGCAGCCCCCGGGAGCCGGTTAACTTCTATGGCTACACCTTC
CASSPREPVNFYGYTF
>once|-|TRBV6-1|TRBJ1-1
TGTGCCAGCAGTGAACAGGGAAACACTGAAGCTTTCTTT
CASSEQGNTEAFF
>-|TRBD1|TRBV7-9|TRBJ2-5
TGTGCCAGCAGCCCATGGACAGGGTCCAAGGAGACCCAGTACTTC
CASSPWTGSKETQYF
>-|-|TRBV6-5|TRBJ1-2
TGTGCCAGCAGTTACGGAGGGAGGTCAGCTGGCTACACCTTC
CASSYGGRSAGYTF
>-|-|TRBV6-2/TRBV6-3|TRBJ1-5
TGTGCCAGCAGTTACGCAGGTTTCCGTCAGCCCCAGCATTTT
CASSYAGFRQPQHF
>-|-|TRBV29-1|TRBJ2-5
TGCAGCGTTGATGGGGGGGAGACCCAGTACTTC
CSVDGGETQYF
>-|TRBD1|TRBV5-1|TRBJ2-1
TGCGCCAGCAGCCCTTACCGACAGGGAGCGTCCCTCTTC
CASSPYRQGASLF
>-|TRBD1|TRBV3-1/TRBV3-2|TRBJ2-1
TGTGCCAGCAGCCCGCCGGGACAGGCTTACAATGAGCAGTTCTTC
CASSPPGQAYNEQFF
>-|-|TRBV12-3/TRBV12-4|TRBJ1-1
TGTGCCAGCACTCTAGTGGACACTGAAGCTTTCTTT
CASTLVDTEAFF
>-|-|TRBV12-3/TRBV12-4|TRBJ2-1
TGTGCCAGCAAAGCAAGTGACAATGAGCAGTTCTTC
CASKASDNEQFF
>-|-|TRBV11-3|TRBJ1-1
TGTGCCAGCAGCTTACAGGGGAGTCGCAACACTGAAGCTTTCTTT
CASSLQGSRNTEAFF
>-|-|TRBV5-1|TRBJ2-7
TGCGCCAGCAGGCCGGGCGGGGTTTTCGAGCAGTACTTC
CASRPGGVFEQYF
>-|TRBD2|TRBV10-3|TRBJ2-1
TGTGCCATCAGTGAGTCGGTACTAGCGGGGGGGCAGGAGCAGTTCTTC
CAISESVLAGGQEQFF
>-|-|TRBV19|TRBJ2-7
TGTGCCAGTAAAAAGGGGCAGGGCTACGAGCAGTACTTC
CASKKGQGYEQYF
>-|TRBD1|TRBV5-1|TRBJ2-3
TGCGCCAGCAGCTTAGGGCAGGGGGTTCTCACAGATACGCAGTATTTT
CASSLGQGVLTDTQYF
>-|-|TRBV9|TRBJ2-1
TGTGCCAGCAGCGTCACAAATGAGCAGTTCTTC
CASSVTNEQFF
>-|-|TRBV29-1|TRBJ2-5
TGCAGCGCCCCGGGTCCAGAGCAAGAGACCCAGTACTTC
CSAPGPEQETQYF
>-|-|TRBV19|TRBJ1-2
TGTGCCAGTAGCCGACCAGGGTCGTATGGCTACACCTTC
CASSRPGSYGYTF